The 20 T cell receptor beta chains listed next were all sequenced from one sample in a study of blood T cells in healthy people across ages. The use of a sample-barcoded 5' primer and a J-beta primer mix characterized a second PCR of roughly 7 to 11 cycles. TCRdb redid the calling of the 5' RACE reads with MiXCR, one entry per CDR3 protein. The table has 550,000 to 600,000 distinct CDR3 sequences, less than 60% seen once. The sequenced sample consisted of blood. These TCRs come from a man older than 75 in good health.

Only a few counts were recorded for this clonotype. The rearrangement joins TRBV7-2 to TRBJ2-7, with no clear D. Trimming removed 1 base at V and 3 bases at J, with 10 bases between. Germline assignment: CDR1 SGHTA and CDR2 FQGNSA. The CDR3 contains 14 residues. The CDR3 DNA follows: TGTGCCAGCAGCTTAGTAGTCGGAGACTACGAGCAGTACTTC. This sequence encodes CASSLVVGDYEQYF.

This clonotype was recorded at least ten times. This chain uses TRBV2 with TRBJ2-1; TRBD2 might be the D (6 bases). The CDR3 runs 13 residues. The V and J ends lost 6 bases and 13 bases respectively, with 19 bases between them. Germline V gene data show CDR1 as SNHLY and CDR2 as FYNNEI. CDR3 loop: CASRRDSQSSQFF. The CDR3 coding sequence is TGTGCCAGCAGACGGGACTCGCAATCCTCACAGTTCTTC.

This clonotype has a handful of counts. V usage is TRBV20-1 and J usage is TRBJ1-2; tentatively, D is TRBD1 (6 bases). The germline V gene has CDR1 DFQATT and CDR2 SNEGSKA (reference sequence). Trimming removed 5 bases from V and 0 bases from J, with 13 bases in between. The CDR3 totals 14 residues. The CDR3 DNA sequence: TGCAGTGCTCAAGACAGGTCTTCTAACTATGGCTACACCTTC. It encodes CSAQDRSSNYGYTF.

The rearrangement uses TRBV7-3 and TRBJ2-1; the match to TRBD2 covers 12 bases. The V gene end was trimmed by 5 bases and the J gene end by 2 bases; junction bases not matched to a gene: 4. The CDR3 has 16 residues. Germline CDR1 and CDR2: SGHTA and FQGTGA. The DNA for the CDR3 is TGTGCCAGCAGCAGATCTAGCGGGGGGGCCTACAATGAGCAGTTCTTC. This encodes CASSRSSGGAYNEQFF. Supplemented by reference TRBV7-3 and TRBJ2-1, the full variable domain reads GAGVSQTPSNKVTEKGKYVELRCDPISGHTALYWYRQSLGQGPEFLIYFQGTGAADDSGLPNDRFFAVRPEGSVSTLKIQRTERGDSAVYLCASSRSSGGAYNEQFFGPGTRLTVL.

The table lists this clonotype with a few counts. This chain links TRBV7-2 with TRBJ2-1, with TRBD2 matching 15 bases. V lost 5 bases and J lost 9; bases outside the gene matches: 8. CDR1 SGHTA and CDR2 FQGNSA come from the germline V gene. This CDR3 spans 16 amino acids. The CDR3 here is CASSIGLAGGQSEQFF. In DNA, the CDR3 is TGTGCCAGCAGCATCGGACTAGCGGGAGGGCAGAGTGAGCAGTTCTTC.

V usage is TRBV7-2 and J usage is TRBJ1-1; possible D gene TRBD1, 6 bases. Per the germline V gene, CDR1 is SGHTA and CDR2 is FQGNSA. Trimming stripped 4 bases from V and 11 bases from J, with 14 bases between. This CDR3 has 12 residues. The CDR3 DNA reads as TGTGCCAGCAGCTCCCCCCAGGGGCTGGCTTTCTTT. Its translation is CASSSPQGLAFF.

The chain employs TRBV9 and TRBJ2-1, with 14 positions matching TRBD2. Trimming cost V 2 bases and J 9 bases; bases outside gene matches: 10. Germline V gene data show CDR1 as SGDLS and CDR2 as YYNGEE. This CDR3 is 17 amino acids long. The CDR3 nucleotides are TGTGCCAGCAGCGTGGGGGCCGGGACTAGCGGGAGCAGTGAGCAGTTCTTC. This translates into CASSVGAGTSGSSEQFF.

The chain couples TRBV20-1 to TRBJ2-4, with 10 bases that match TRBD2. The assigned J gene may be wrong: the sequence end matches TRBJ2-7 better. The CDR3 loop spans 14 amino acids. The germline V gene encodes CDR1 DFQATT and CDR2 SNEGSKA (reference sequence). CDR3 in amino acids: CSARGGASGSEQYF. Written as DNA, the CDR3 is TGCAGTGCTAGAGGGGGCGCTAGCGGGAGCGAGCAGTACTTC.

This clonotype was picked up a small number of times. V and J are TRBV7-2 and TRBJ2-5; no clear D. CDR1 and CDR2 from the germline V gene are SGHTA and FQGNSA. The CDR3 runs 13 residues. The V gene lost 3 bases and the J gene lost 3 bases, with 8 bases spanning the gap. The CDR3 bases are TGTGCCAGCAGCTTTTCCCCAGAAGAGACCCAGTACTTC. Encoded protein: CASSFSPEETQYF. Based on the CDR3 plus reference TRBV7-2 and TRBJ2-5, the full variable domain is GAGVSQSPSNKVTEKGKDVELRCDPISGHTALYWYRQSLGQGLEFLIYFQGNSAPDKSGLPSDRFSAERTGGSVSTLTIQRTQQEDSAVYLCASSFSPEETQYFGPGTRLLVL.

The chain has TRBV20-1 and TRBJ2-1; 11 bases agree with TRBD2. The CDR3 length is 16 residues. Trimming cost V 3 bases and J 5 bases; bases outside gene matches: 9. Germline CDR1 reads DFQATT; CDR2 reads SNEGSKA (reference sequence). The CDR3 here is CSASGLAGGSHNEQFF. DNA of the CDR3: TGCAGTGCTAGCGGCCTAGCGGGGGGTTCGCACAATGAGCAGTTCTTC.

Concerning this clonotype itself: This clone may be a read error of a much larger clone one base away. The chain carries TRBV7-3 and TRBJ1-2; 12 nucleotides align to TRBD1. Losses at the gene ends were 2 bases for V and 6 bases for J; bases not matched to a gene: 4. CDR1 and CDR2 from the germline V gene are SGHTA and FQGTGA. This CDR3 comprises 15 residues. CDR3: CASSLAGTGGHGYTF. CDR3 sequence (DNA): TGTGCCAGCAGCTTAGCCGGGACAGGGGGCCATGGCTACACCTTC.

The V call is TRBV7-3, the J call TRBJ2-4; D ambiguous. Germline V CDR1 and CDR2: SGHTA, FQGTGA. Trimming left V 1 base short and J 5 bases short, with 15 bases between. This CDR3 spans 16 amino acids. The CDR3 loop is CASSLRGPIVQNIQYF. CDR3 bases: TGTGCCAGCAGCTTAAGAGGACCCATCGTCCAAAACATTCAGTACTTC.

This chain uses TRBV2 with TRBJ2-7; a weak D match, TRBD2 (6 bases). V dropped 5 bases and J dropped 5 bases, with 19 bases sitting between them. Germline lookup yields CDR1 SNHLY and CDR2 FYNNEI. This CDR3 contains 15 residues. The CDR3: CASSPRSGGTNEQYF. The DNA of the CDR3 is TGTGCCAGCAGTCCACGTAGTGGGGGGACCAACGAGCAGTACTTC.

This clonotype was counted ten times or more. The CDR3 bases are TGCGCCAGCAGCAGTACTAGCGGGGTGGTTGACGAGCAGTACTTC. It specifies CASSSTSGVVDEQYF. This sequence joins TRBV5-1 and TRBJ2-7; 10 positions match TRBD2. The CDR3 consists of 15 residues. The germline CDR1 and CDR2 sequences are SGHRS and YFSETQ. Trimming at V came to 4 bases and at J to 5 bases, leaving 9 bases not matched to a gene.

The CDR3 DNA follows: TGTGCCAGCAGCCAATATGGGGAAGCTTTCTTT. Protein sequence: CASSQYGEAFF. The V and J genes are TRBV14 and TRBJ1-1; no clear D. The germline gives CDR1 SGHDN, CDR2 FVKESK. The CDR3 runs 11 residues. Deletions cut 2 bases from V and 8 bases from J, with 6 bases between.

This sequence joins TRBV28 and TRBJ2-1, with 8 positions matching TRBD2. Germline trimming cut 6 bases from V and 8 bases from J; bases unmatched to any gene: 12. This CDR3 contains 15 residues. Germline CDR1 is MDHEN and CDR2 is SYDVKM. The CDR3 DNA sequence: TGTGCCAGCAGCCTCGGGACTAGGGGTGGCGATGAGCAGTTCTTC. Its translation: CASSLGTRGGDEQFF. Based on the CDR3 plus reference TRBV28 and TRBJ2-1, the full variable domain is DVKVTQSSRYLVKRTGEKVFLECVQDMDHENMFWYRQDPGLGLRLIYFSYDVKMKEKGDIPEGYSVSREKKERFSLILESASTNQTSMYLCASSLGTRGGDEQFFGPGTRLTVL.

The V and J genes are TRBV29-1 and TRBJ1-1; no firm D call. Trimming pared 4 bases from V and 1 base from J, leaving 13 bases between. Per the germline V gene, CDR1 is SQVTM and CDR2 is ANQGSEA. There are 14 residues in the CDR3. The DNA of the CDR3 is TGCAGCGTTGGCCCCCGTGGCCCGAACACTGAAGCTTTCTTT. This sequence encodes CSVGPRGPNTEAFF.

This clonotype was recorded a few times. The chain is built from TRBV20-1 and TRBJ2-7; TRBD2 agrees at 8 bases. Per the germline V gene, CDR1 is DFQATT and CDR2 is SNEGSKA (reference sequence). This CDR3 has 15 residues. The J segment lost 4 bases and the V segment lost 0 bases, leaving 8 bases of the junction unmatched. DNA for the CDR3: TGCAGTGCTAGAGATGTAACTAGCGGAAGGTACGAGCAGTACTTC. It codes for CSARDVTSGRYEQYF.

This clonotype was seen ten or more times. The chain has TRBV6-5 and TRBJ1-6, with 7 nucleotides matching TRBD1. CDR1 MNHEY and CDR2 SVGAGI come from the germline V gene. This CDR3 has 12 residues. V lost 5 bases, J lost 10 bases, and 2 bases stayed unmatched. The CDR3 DNA is TGTGCCAGCAGTGTGACAGGGTCACCCCTCCACTTT. Translated, it gives CASSVTGSPLHF.

The chain carries TRBV7-9 and TRBJ2-1, with D possibly being TRBD1 or TRBD2 (5 bases each). Germline loops: CDR1 SEHNR, CDR2 FQNEAQ (reference sequence). Trimming cost V 1 base and J 6 bases, with 10 bases left between them. The CDR3 sequence is 14 residues long. The CDR3 sequence is CASSLGRDPNEQFF. Written as DNA, the CDR3 is TGTGCCAGCAGCTTAGGTCGGGACCCCAATGAGCAGTTCTTC.